This T cell receptor beta chain was recovered during a study of cytomegalovirus exposure and HLA in healthy donors. Notes on the study in general: Only CMV serostatus was available as immune exposure information. Specific recognition of CMV antigens was confirmed in vitro for a few chains (all CMV-associated).

Notes on this clone: Its antigen is currently unknown.

The V gene's germline CDR1 is SQVTM and CDR2 ANQGSEA. V was clipped by 4 bases and J by 1 base, with 7 bases between them. This CDR3 comprises 12 residues. Amplification used 60 Vbeta primers and 13 Jbeta primers. Profiled with immunoSEQ multiplex PCR; TCRdb holds only in-frame clones, not every one. The data hold around 140,000 clones, with 80% observed a single time. This receptor was taken from a middle-aged man in good health and CMV-seronegative. V and J are TRBV29-1 and TRBJ1-2, with D perhaps TRBD1 (5 bases). Input material: PBMCs. The CDR3 nucleotides are TGCAGCGTTGCCGGGGGTAACTATGGCTACACCTTC. The encoded protein is CSVAGGNYGYTF.